This TCR beta chain was obtained from a study of vaccination and CD4 T cells after COVID-19 (dated by TCRdb to between 2022 and 2023). A note on the overall study: Every convalescent patient had a positive nasal swab PCR test for SARS-CoV-2, with mild disease in 8 to 10 patients and severe disease in one. Participants received two doses of either the Pfizer-BioNTech BNT162b2 vaccine (n=8) or the Moderna mRNA-1273 vaccine (n=2). Post-vaccine blood samples were collected a median of approximately 77 days after the second vaccine dose, ranging from about 13 to 250 days. In 10 COVID-19 convalescent patients and a few infection-naive healthy vaccine recipients, the spike-specific CD4+ TCR repertoire before mRNA vaccination was compared with the repertoire after mRNA vaccination. Post-COVID blood samples were collected from convalescent patients a median of roughly 100 days after diagnosis, with a range of about 30 to 161 days. Overlapping spike peptide pools from SARS-CoV-2 and from the common cold coronaviruses HCoV-NL63, HCoV-OC43 and HCoV-229E were used as culture stimuli. Six males and four females were included in the convalescent cohort, with two Hispanic individuals, seven Caucasians, two Asians and one multiracial person represented. For a few convalescent patients, samples were collected at an early post-vaccination timepoint (day 14) as well as at a late post-vaccination timepoint (days 161 to 241). Control cultures used a CEFX viral epitope pool as positive control, an HIV-1 Nef peptide pool as negative control, or no peptide. Points the paper makes about the study in general: Relatively few convalescent patients were included in the study, and early timepoints after natural infection were not analyzed. Although the median number of SARS-CoV-2-reactive clonotypes went up from approximately 20 after infection to 38 after vaccination, the increase was not significant. Of the vaccine-specific clones found in convalescent patients, nearly all (304 of 307) were mono-reactive for SARS-CoV-2 spike instead of being cross-reactive with common cold coronaviruses. Among convalescent patients, a median roughly 90% of the SARS-CoV-2-reactive clones seen after vaccination appeared only after vaccination, which suggests priming specific to the vaccine.

With respect to this clonotype: There is no known antigen for this receptor. Nothing much larger sits one base from this clone, and base qualities are not available.

Reading the label with the study, this specimen's time point is: late sampling 161 to 241 days after vaccination in a few convalescent patients. Interpreted using the paper, the treatment or condition label stands for: approximately 11-day PBMC culture with coronavirus spike peptide pools or control peptides (ViraFEST assay). The ViraFEST assay, used in the study, expanded antigen-specific T cells with peptide pools and then identified the expanded clonotypes through TCR sequencing. The positive SARS-CoV-2 PCR tests of the convalescent patients were dated from March to December 2020, before the Alpha, Beta and Delta variants emerged in the United States. Each well held 2.2 million or so PBMCs cultured with roughly 10 ug/ml peptide pools in IMDM containing approximately 5% human AB serum and around 10 IU/ml IL-2. On days 3 and 7, half of the culture medium was replaced with fresh IL-2-containing medium. After 10 days of culture, CD4+ T cells were isolated by negative selection using the EasySep CD4+ T cell isolation kit. Ficoll-Paque Plus gradient centrifugation was used to isolate PBMCs from whole blood, and the isolated PBMCs were then either used fresh or cryopreserved at -140C. In general, triplicate wells were set up for every culture condition.

Library generation was performed with PCR. At the Johns Hopkins FTIC core, DNA from the cultured CD4+ T cells underwent TCR sequencing with the Oncomine TCR Beta short-read assay. The QIAamp micro DNA kit was used to extract genomic DNA from the cultured CD4+ T cells. Oncomine TCR Beta libraries from cultured CD4+ T cells were pooled using unique dual indexes and sequenced on an Illumina iSeq 100. The authors processed their data as follows. Non-productive sequences were filtered out, and CDR3s that did not start with C, did not end with F or W, or were shorter than 7 amino acids were discarded. Antigen-specific clonotypes were identified with the MANAFEST web application by comparing peptide-stimulated wells with reference and other culture wells. To be called positive, a clone needed an FDR below 0.05, an odds ratio above 5, and a productive frequency above 0.1% in at least two of three replicate wells. Clonotypes that were significantly expanded in both SARS-CoV-2 spike wells and at least one common cold coronavirus spike condition were defined as cross-reactive. CDR3 homology was assessed with Levenshtein distances (stringdist) and unrooted phylogenetic trees (ape) in R version 3.6.1. The public reads were run again by TCRdb, first through fastp at Q25 and then through MiXCR, and only productive beta chains were kept. Each entry is one CDR3 protein sequence, shown with its most common DNA and genes. Clone size and V and J calls follow TCRdb, not the original study. The sample records about 23,000 distinct CDR3 sequences, under 40% of which are singletons. The ten largest clones add up to 8.6% of the sample.

The germline V gene encodes CDR1 SGHNT and CDR2 YYREEE (reference sequence). Measured from the cysteine to the phenylalanine, the CDR3 is 14 residues long. Only the CDR3 part of the read is kept: 42 bases, read in frame from the first base. The V and J ends are trimmed by 5 bases and 3 bases, leaving 14 bases between them. The V and J segments used are TRBV5-4 and TRBJ2-5, with no confident D gene call. Sequences were derived from CD4+ T cells from blood, cultured in vitro, sampled about 7 months after SARS-CoV-2 vaccination. The receptor comes from a human donor who had recovered from COVID-19. The bases read TGTGCCAGCAGGTCCCCTCAATTTGAAGAGACCCAGTACTTC. This gives the protein CASRSPQFEETQYF.